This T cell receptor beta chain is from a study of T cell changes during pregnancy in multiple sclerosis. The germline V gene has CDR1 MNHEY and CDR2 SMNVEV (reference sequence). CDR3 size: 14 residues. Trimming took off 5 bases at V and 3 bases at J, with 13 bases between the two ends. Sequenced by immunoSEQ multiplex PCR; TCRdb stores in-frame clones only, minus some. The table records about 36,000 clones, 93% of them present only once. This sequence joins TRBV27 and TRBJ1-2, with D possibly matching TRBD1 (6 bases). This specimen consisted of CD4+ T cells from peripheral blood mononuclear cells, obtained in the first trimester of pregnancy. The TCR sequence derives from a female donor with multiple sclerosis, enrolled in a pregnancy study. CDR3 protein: CASSRSGVHYGYTF. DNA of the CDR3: TGTGCCAGCAGTCGATCAGGGGTTCACTATGGCTACACCTTC.